The sequence of this TCR beta chain was determined in a study of T cells in Graves' hyperthyroidism and ophthalmopathy. At the level of the study: Once the initial diagnosis was made, peripheral blood was obtained before any treatment.

In its sample, this clonotype was seen many times. No antigen is known for it. Those with hyperthyroidism were 18 to 65 years old, newly diagnosed, and ill for under 2 months. Lactation, pregnancy, other autoimmune disease or uncontrolled infection led to exclusion of patients. TCR beta CDR3 sequences were amplified from RNA transcripts. The study used the HTBI primer set for a first-round RT-PCR of the TCR CDR3. TCRdb reprocessed the multiplex PCR reads via MiXCR and lists one record per CDR3 protein. This sample yields about 740,000 distinct CDR3 sequences, of which 14% are seen a single time; more than 8.5% belongs to the top ten. This CDR3 is 17 amino acids long. Germline V lookup: CDR1 DFQATT, CDR2 SNEGSKA (reference sequence). Trimming at V came to 1 base and at J to 3 bases, leaving 7 bases not matched to a gene. Study results and limitations: Blood shared most expanded thyroid clonotypes above 0.001.

The TCR was taken from a woman younger than 35 with Graves' hyperthyroidism. The rearrangement uses TRBV20-1 and TRBJ2-3, with 13 bases lining up with TRBD2. Sequenced sample: blood. The CDR3 loop reads CSARGTSGSTGTDTQYF. CDR3 sequence (DNA): TGCAGTGCTAGAGGGACTAGCGGGAGTACGGGGACAGATACGCAGTATTTT.